The present entry profiles one TCR beta chain with its context. Its specificity is unknown. The data were obtained in a study of cytomegalovirus exposure and HLA in healthy donors. Study-wide points: Reports described diagnosis of cytomegalovirus status by the classifier as highly specific and sensitive.

TCRdb's table, derived via immunoSEQ multiplex PCR, lists solely in-frame clones and lacks some. The sample records fewer than 350,000 clones, roughly 90% being singletons. Trimming cost V 2 bases and J 2 bases, with 10 bases left between them. Germline V gene data show CDR1 as KGHSH and CDR2 as LQKENI. This CDR3 contains 14 residues. The sequenced material came from PBMCs. The V and J genes are TRBV18 and TRBJ2-7; D might be TRBD1 (5 bases). The receptor comes from a woman younger than 35 in good health and CMV-seronegative. CDR3 DNA sequence: TGTGCCAGCTCACCAGACAGAACTACCTACGAGCAGTACTTC. Amino acids: CASSPDRTTYEQYF.